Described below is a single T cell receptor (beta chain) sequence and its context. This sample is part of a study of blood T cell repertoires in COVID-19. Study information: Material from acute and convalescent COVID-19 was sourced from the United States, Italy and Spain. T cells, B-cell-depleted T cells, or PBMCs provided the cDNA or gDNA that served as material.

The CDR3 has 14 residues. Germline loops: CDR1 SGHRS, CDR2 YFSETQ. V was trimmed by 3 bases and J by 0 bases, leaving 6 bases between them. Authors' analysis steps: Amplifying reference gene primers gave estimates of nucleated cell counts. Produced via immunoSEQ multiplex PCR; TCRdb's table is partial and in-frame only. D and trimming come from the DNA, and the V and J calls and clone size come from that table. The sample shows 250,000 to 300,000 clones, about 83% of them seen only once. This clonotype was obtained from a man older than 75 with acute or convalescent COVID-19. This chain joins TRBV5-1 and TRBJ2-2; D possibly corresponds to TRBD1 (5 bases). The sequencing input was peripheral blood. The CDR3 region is CASSWGSNTGELFF. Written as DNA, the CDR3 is TGCGCCAGCAGCTGGGGCTCGAACACCGGGGAGCTGTTTTTT. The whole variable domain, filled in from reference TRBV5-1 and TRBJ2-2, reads KAGVTQTPRYLIKTRGQQVTLSCSPISGHRSVSWYQQTPGQGLQFLFEYFSETQRNKGNFPGRFSGRQFSNSRSEMNVSTLELGDSALYLCASSWGSNTGELFFGEGSRLTVL.